The T cell receptor beta chain described here comes from a study of identical twins. This clonotype was counted a few times. CDR1 is LGHNA, CDR2 YNFKEQ, per germline. This CDR3 region has 14 residues. V dropped 3 bases and J dropped 1 base, with 9 bases sitting between them. TCRdb reanalysed the 5' RACE reads using MiXCR and keeps one entry per CDR3 protein. The sample lists 1.5 million to 2 million distinct CDR3 sequences, roughly 35% occurring once. Sequenced input: cord blood. The receptor was derived from a newborn girl in good health. This chain connects TRBV4-2 to TRBJ2-5; D not certain. The CDR3 region is CASSHSERQETQYF. The CDR3 DNA is TGTGCCAGCAGCCACTCCGAGCGCCAAGAGACCCAGTACTTC.